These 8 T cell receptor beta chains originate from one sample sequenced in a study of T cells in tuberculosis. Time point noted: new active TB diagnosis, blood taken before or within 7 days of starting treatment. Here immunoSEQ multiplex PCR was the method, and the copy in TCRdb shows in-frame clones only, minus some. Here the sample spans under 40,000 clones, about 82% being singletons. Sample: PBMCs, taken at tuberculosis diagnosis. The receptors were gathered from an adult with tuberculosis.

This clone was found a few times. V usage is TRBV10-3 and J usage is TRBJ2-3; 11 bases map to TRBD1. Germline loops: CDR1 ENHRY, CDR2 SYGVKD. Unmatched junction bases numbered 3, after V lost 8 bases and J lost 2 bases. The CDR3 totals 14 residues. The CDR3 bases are TGTGCCATCGCGGGACAGGGGGACACAGATACGCAGTATTTT. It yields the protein CAIAGQGDTDTQYF.

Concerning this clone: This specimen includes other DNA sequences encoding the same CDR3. As DNA, the CDR3 is TGTGCCATCAAGGGAGAGCTCTACGAGCAGTACTTC. It yields the protein CAIKGELYEQYF. The gene calls are TRBV10-3 and TRBJ2-7; D possibly corresponds to TRBD2 (5 bases). The CDR3 covers 12 residues. V lost 7 bases and J 3 bases, leaving 10 bases between the germline ends. The germline V gene encodes CDR1 ENHRY and CDR2 SYGVKD.

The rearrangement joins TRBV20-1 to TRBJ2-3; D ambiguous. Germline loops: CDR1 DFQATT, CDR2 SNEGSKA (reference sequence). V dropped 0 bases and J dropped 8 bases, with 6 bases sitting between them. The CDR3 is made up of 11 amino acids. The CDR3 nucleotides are TGCAGTGCTAGAGATCCACTTACGCAGTATTTT. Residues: CSARDPLTQYF.

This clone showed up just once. This CDR3 is CASSFKGRENTEAFF. CDR3 nucleotide sequence: TGCGCCAGCAGCTTTAAGGGGCGGGAGAACACTGAAGCTTTCTTT. This chain uses TRBV5-1 with TRBJ1-1, with D possibly matching TRBD1 (5 bases). The germline V and J ends were trimmed by 2 bases and 1 base, with 12 bases remaining between them. Germline V lookup: CDR1 SGHRS, CDR2 YFSETQ. This CDR3 spans 15 amino acids.

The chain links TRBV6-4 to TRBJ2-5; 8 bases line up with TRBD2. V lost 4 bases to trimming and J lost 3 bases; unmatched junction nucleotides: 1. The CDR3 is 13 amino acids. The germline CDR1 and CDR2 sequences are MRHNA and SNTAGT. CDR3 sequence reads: CASSAGGEETQYF. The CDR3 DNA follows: TGTGCCAGCAGTGCCGGGGGGGAAGAGACCCAGTACTTC.

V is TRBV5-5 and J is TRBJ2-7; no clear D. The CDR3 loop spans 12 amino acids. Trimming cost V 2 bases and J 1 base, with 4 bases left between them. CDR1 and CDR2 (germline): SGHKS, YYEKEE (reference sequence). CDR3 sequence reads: CASSFSSYEQYF. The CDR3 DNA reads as TGTGCCAGCAGCTTCTCTTCCTACGAGCAGTACTTC.

CDR3 nucleotide sequence: TGTGCCAGCAGCGGGGGGCGGGGGGCAGAGCAGCCCCAGCATTTT. Translated: CASSGGRGAEQPQHF. J is TRBJ1-5 and V is TRBV2; D is possibly TRBD1 (6 bases). The CDR3 has 15 residues. Germline V gives CDR1 SNHLY, CDR2 FYNNEI. Deletions cut 6 bases from V and 7 bases from J, with 19 bases between.

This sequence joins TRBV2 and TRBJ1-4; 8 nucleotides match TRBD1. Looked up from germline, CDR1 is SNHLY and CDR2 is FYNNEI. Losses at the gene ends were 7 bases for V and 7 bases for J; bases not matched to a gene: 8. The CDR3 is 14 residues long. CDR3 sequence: CASTKETGAEKLFF. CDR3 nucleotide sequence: TGTGCCAGCACGAAGGAGACAGGGGCTGAAAAACTGTTTTTT. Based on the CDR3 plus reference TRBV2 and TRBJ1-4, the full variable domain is EPEVTQTPSHQVTQMGQEVILRCVPISNHLYFYWYRQILGQKVEFLVSFYNNEISEKSEIFDDQFSVERPDGSNFTLKIRSTKLEDSAMYFCASTKETGAEKLFFGSGTQLSVL.